The 26 T cell receptor beta chains below all came from one sample that was sequenced in a study of blood T cell repertoires in COVID-19. Libraries were prepared by immunoSEQ multiplex PCR; TCRdb keeps only in-frame clonotypes and omits some of them. The table lists about 74,000 clones, 88% of them singletons. Input material: peripheral blood. All receptors derive from a woman of 80 years or more with active or convalescent COVID-19.

The CDR3 DNA reads as TGTGCCAGCAGCTTAGTTTGGGACAGTAATGAAAAACTGTTTTTT. Protein product: CASSLVWDSNEKLFF. The rearrangement uses TRBV7-2 and TRBJ1-4; 7 bases align to TRBD1. This CDR3 comprises 15 residues. V gave up 1 base and J gave up 4 bases; unmatched junction bases: 3. Germline V gene sequence: CDR1 SGHTA, CDR2 FQGNSA.

The gene calls are TRBV10-3 and TRBJ2-5; TRBD2 matches at 8 bases. Trimming cost V 0 bases and J 5 bases; bases outside gene matches: 8. The CDR3 runs 16 residues. Germline CDR1 is ENHRY and CDR2 is SYGVKD. CDR3 residues: CAISESNGGVQETQYF. CDR3 nucleotides: TGTGCCATCAGTGAGTCGAACGGGGGGGTACAGGAGACCCAGTACTTC.

This rearrangement joins TRBV9 to TRBJ2-2; 10 positions match TRBD2. Germline V gene data show CDR1 as SGDLS and CDR2 as YYNGEE. The V segment lost 3 bases and the J segment 6 bases; nucleotides outside the gene matches: 5. There are 15 residues in the CDR3. As DNA, the CDR3 is TGTGCCAGCAGCGCTACTAGCGGGGTGGCCGGGGAGCTGTTTTTT. Its protein product is CASSATSGVAGELFF.

This chain uses TRBV7-2 with TRBJ2-7, with D possibly being TRBD1 (6 bases). Trimming pared 6 bases from V and 2 bases from J, leaving 14 bases between. The CDR3 length is 14 residues. Germline V gene lookup returns CDR1 SGHTA and CDR2 FQGNSA. This CDR3 reads CASSYRVITYEQYF. The CDR3 region has the DNA TGTGCCAGCAGTTACAGGGTAATTACCTACGAGCAGTACTTC.

V and J are TRBV2 and TRBJ1-2, with 8 bases that match TRBD1. This CDR3 is built from 16 residues. Trimming took 4 bases from V and 6 from J; bases not matched to a gene: 13. CDR1 is SNHLY and CDR2 is FYNNEI in the germline V gene. CDR3 loop: CASSAGGFPPQDGYTF. The CDR3 DNA reads TGTGCCAGCAGTGCAGGGGGCTTCCCCCCTCAGGATGGCTACACCTTC.

This clone was picked up one time. The CDR3 nucleotides read TGTGCCAGCAGTGAAACCAGTAACACCGGGGAGCTGTTTTTT. It codes for CASSETSNTGELFF. The V and J genes are TRBV2 and TRBJ2-2; D is unclear. The CDR3 sequence is 14 residues long. From germline, CDR1 is SNHLY and CDR2 FYNNEI. V lost 2 bases and J lost 2, with 6 bases in between.

The J gene is TRBJ1-5, the V gene TRBV29-1, with D perhaps matching TRBD1 (5 bases). Looked up from germline, CDR1 is SQVTM and CDR2 is ANQGSEA. V was clipped by 7 bases and J by 3 bases, with 13 bases between them. The CDR3 runs 13 residues. The CDR3: CSGSTGVNQPQHF. The DNA of the CDR3 is TGCAGCGGATCTACGGGGGTCAATCAGCCCCAGCATTTT. Full variable domain (rest looked up from reference TRBV29-1 and TRBJ1-5): SAVISQKPSRDICQRGTSLTIQCQVDSQVTMMFWYRQQPGQSLTLIATANQGSEATYESGFVIDKFPISRPNLTFSTLTVSNMSPEDSSIYLCSGSTGVNQPQHFGDGTRLSIL.

J is TRBJ1-2 and V is TRBV5-1, with D possibly matching TRBD1 (6 bases). Germline-derived CDR1 and CDR2 are SGHRS and YFSETQ. The CDR3 contains 13 residues. Trimming cost V 0 bases and J 7 bases, with 10 bases left between them. For the CDR3, the DNA is TGCGCCAGCAGCTTGGGGACAGAGAGTGGCTACACCTTC. Translated, it gives CASSLGTESGYTF.

J is TRBJ1-5 and V is TRBV7-2; D is possibly TRBD1 (6 bases). CDR1 and CDR2 from the germline V gene are SGHTA and FQGNSA. The V and J ends lost 7 bases and 6 bases respectively, with 16 bases between them. The length of the CDR3 is 14 residues. In nucleotides, the CDR3 is TGTGCCAGCACCCCAACCGGGGACATTCAGCCCCAGCATTTT. Amino acids: CASTPTGDIQPQHF. The whole variable domain, filled in from reference TRBV7-2 and TRBJ1-5, reads GAGVSQSPSNKVTEKGKDVELRCDPISGHTALYWYRQSLGQGLEFLIYFQGNSAPDKSGLPSDRFSAERTGGSVSTLTIQRTQQEDSAVYLCASTPTGDIQPQHFGDGTRLSIL.

There are a few counts of this clone. This sequence joins TRBV18 and TRBJ1-2; 10 nucleotides agree with TRBD1. Germline values: CDR1 KGHSH, CDR2 LQKENI. This CDR3 spans 15 amino acids. V shed 2 bases and J 5 bases; nucleotides not matched to a gene: 5. CDR3 coding DNA: TGTGCCAGCTCACCAGGGACAGGGGTGAGGTATGGCTACACCTTC. This sequence encodes CASSPGTGVRYGYTF.

The genes are TRBV24-1 and TRBJ2-1, with 11 bases aligning to TRBD2. V shed 1 base and J 12 bases; nucleotides not matched to a gene: 7. Germline CDR1 KGHDR, CDR2 SFDVKD. The CDR3 covers 15 residues. CDR3: CATSDFVLAGEGQFF. The CDR3 region has the DNA TGTGCCACCAGTGATTTCGTACTAGCGGGAGAGGGGCAGTTCTTC.

Only a few counts were recorded for this clone. The chain uses TRBV19 and TRBJ2-1; 9 bases agree with TRBD1. The CDR3 contains 13 residues. V dropped 10 bases and J dropped 9; count of bases not matched to a gene: 10. In germline, CDR1 is LNHDA, CDR2 SQIVND (reference sequence). In DNA, the CDR3 is TGTGCCACTTCGGGACAGGGACCTCTTGAGCAGTTCTTC. Translated, it gives CATSGQGPLEQFF. The full variable domain, in which reference TRBV19 and TRBJ2-1 provide the parts outside the CDR3, is DGGITQSPKYLFRKEGQNVTLSCEQNLNHDAMYWYRQDPGQGLRLIYYSQIVNDFQKGDIAEGYSVSREKKESFPLTVTSAQKNPTAFYLCATSGQGPLEQFFGPGTRLTVL.

The V call is TRBV7-2, the J call TRBJ1-5; 12 bases are shared with TRBD1. V gave up 5 bases and J gave up 4 bases; unmatched junction bases: 6. The CDR3 totals 16 residues. The germline gives CDR1 SGHTA, CDR2 FQGNSA. CDR3 sequence (DNA): TGTGCCAGCAGCCCCTGGGACAGGGGGCGGAATCAGCCCCAGCATTTT. It specifies CASSPWDRGRNQPQHF.

The chain carries TRBV5-1 and TRBJ1-1; D perhaps matches TRBD1 (5 bases). V lost 3 bases and J 6 bases, leaving 15 bases between the germline ends. CDR3 length equals 14 residues. Germline-derived CDR1 and CDR2 are SGHRS and YFSETQ. The CDR3 protein is CASSYGGGDPEAFF. The CDR3 DNA reads TGCGCCAGCAGCTATGGTGGGGGGGATCCTGAAGCTTTCTTT.

V is TRBV5-4 and J is TRBJ2-5; 12 positions match TRBD1. Trimming took 3 bases from V and 5 from J; bases not matched to a gene: 11. Germline loops: CDR1 SGHNT, CDR2 YYREEE (reference sequence). The CDR3 sequence is 17 residues long. In nucleotides, the CDR3 is TGTGCCAGCAGCTCTCTCGGGACAGGGGGCGCATGGGAGACCCAGTACTTC. As protein: CASSSLGTGGAWETQYF.

The chain uses TRBV19 and TRBJ2-7; TRBD2 matches 14 bases. V lost 7 bases, J lost 6 bases, and 2 bases stayed unmatched. The CDR3 contains 13 residues. Germline CDR1 and CDR2: LNHDA and SQIVND (reference sequence). The CDR3, as DNA: TGTGCCAGTACCGGACTAGCGGGAGGCGAGCAGTACTTC. Its protein is CASTGLAGGEQYF.

This clone was found once. The chain joins TRBV10-3 to TRBJ2-3, with TRBD2 identical over 7 bases. V shed 2 bases and J 0 bases; nucleotides not matched to a gene: 5. The CDR3 consists of 16 residues. CDR1 and CDR2 from the germline V gene are ENHRY and SYGVKD. The CDR3 protein is CAISELLAASTDTQYF. CDR3 nucleotides: TGTGCCATCAGTGAGCTTCTAGCGGCAAGCACAGATACGCAGTATTTT.

The genes are TRBV7-2 and TRBJ1-4; no definite D call. Trimming left V 5 bases short and J 14 bases short, with 15 bases between. The CDR3 sequence is 12 residues long. The germline gives CDR1 SGHTA, CDR2 FQGNSA. Here the CDR3 DNA reads TGTGCCAGCAGCCAAGGACCCCGGAGGCTGTTTTTT. Translating gives CASSQGPRRLFF.

The genes are TRBV19 and TRBJ2-1, with 8 nucleotides matching TRBD1. Germline V CDR1 and CDR2: LNHDA, SQIVND (reference sequence). V lost 4 bases and J lost 7; bases outside the gene matches: 6. This CDR3 region has 14 residues. In nucleotides, the CDR3 is TGTGCCAGTAGTACCCAGGGGGCGAGGAATGAGCAGTTCTTC. This codes for CASSTQGARNEQFF.

The chain combines TRBV29-1 with TRBJ1-1; TRBD1 aligns across 11 bases. CDR1 and CDR2 from the germline V gene are SQVTM and ANQGSEA. This CDR3 comprises 15 residues. V lost 6 bases to trimming and J lost 4 bases; unmatched junction nucleotides: 10. CDR3 region: CSVDTGTGGTTEAFF. The CDR3 nucleotides are TGCAGCGTGGACACCGGGACAGGGGGTACCACTGAAGCTTTCTTT.

The genes are TRBV6-1 and TRBJ2-3; a weak D match, TRBD1 (5 bases). The CDR3 is made up of 15 amino acids. Germline CDR1 reads MNHNS; CDR2 reads SASEGT. V was clipped by 1 base and J by 2 bases, with 10 bases between them. CDR3 nucleotide sequence: TGTGCCAGCAGTGAAGGACCGACAGTCACAGATACGCAGTATTTT. As protein: CASSEGPTVTDTQYF.

V is TRBV2 and J is TRBJ2-1; unclear D gene. The V end lost 2 bases, the J end lost 8 bases, and 10 bases lay between the germline ends. The CDR3 is made up of 13 amino acids. The germline CDR1 and CDR2 sequences are SNHLY and FYNNEI. CDR3 in DNA: TGTGCCAGCAGTGAACGGCGGCTGGATGAGCAGTTCTTC. Amino acid sequence: CASSERRLDEQFF. The entire variable domain, with the rest obtained from reference TRBV2 and TRBJ2-1, is as follows: EPEVTQTPSHQVTQMGQEVILRCVPISNHLYFYWYRQILGQKVEFLVSFYNNEISEKSEIFDDQFSVERPDGSNFTLKIRSTKLEDSAMYFCASSERRLDEQFFGPGTRLTVL.

This clone was seen once. The chain joins TRBV18 to TRBJ1-2; 11 bases are a match to TRBD1. V lost 0 bases, J lost 7 bases, and 4 bases stayed unmatched. CDR3 length equals 15 residues. Germline V gives CDR1 KGHSH, CDR2 LQKENI. CDR3 DNA: TGTGCCAGCTCACCACCTGGACAGGGGGCCGGTGGCTACACCTTC. Its protein is CASSPPGQGAGGYTF.

The rearrangement links TRBV2 to TRBJ2-5, with 10 bases aligning to TRBD1. Trimming cost V 5 bases and J 3 bases; bases outside gene matches: 3. CDR1 and CDR2 from the germline V gene are SNHLY and FYNNEI. This CDR3 has 14 residues. The CDR3 DNA is TGTGCCAGCAGTCGGACAGGGGGGAAAGAGACCCAGTACTTC. Translated: CASSRTGGKETQYF.

The rearrangement uses TRBV7-9 and TRBJ2-7; TRBD2 matches 10 bases. Unmatched junction bases numbered 2, after V lost 1 base and J lost 2 bases. In germline, CDR1 is SEHNR, CDR2 FQNEAQ (reference sequence). CDR3 length: 15 residues. The CDR3 DNA is TGTGCCAGCAGCTTAGGGACTAGCGGCACCTACGAGCAGTACTTC. Its translation is CASSLGTSGTYEQYF.

The J gene is TRBJ2-3, the V gene TRBV9; D unresolved. There are 12 residues in the CDR3. The germline V gene has CDR1 SGDLS and CDR2 YYNGEE. Trimming pared 2 bases from V and 2 bases from J, leaving 3 bases between. CDR3 nucleotides: TGTGCCAGCAGCGTCTACACAGATACGCAGTATTTT. Translating gives CASSVYTDTQYF. Variable domain in full (rest from reference TRBV9 and TRBJ2-3): DSGVTQTPKHLITATGQRVTLRCSPRSGDLSVYWYQQSLDQGLQFLIQYYNGEERAKGNILERFSAQQFPDLHSELNLSSLELGDSALYFCASSVYTDTQYFGPGTRLTVL.